The entry below describes one T cell receptor (beta chain). Its antigen is currently unknown. Germline CDR1 reads MGHRA; CDR2 reads YSYEKL. Trimming stripped 4 bases from V and 8 bases from J, with 32 bases between. This CDR3 is built from 19 residues. Without sorting, samples used tens of millions of PBMCs for genomic DNA. Replicate PCRs were loaded with around 0.3 ug DNA from unsorted PBMC, some 33,000 T cell genomes. Measured with immunoSEQ multiplex PCR; TCRdb has only the in-frame clones, and not every one. This table has fewer than 600,000 clones, around three quarters appearing once. This record comes from a study of shared clonotypes between healthy human individuals. Study overall: A few men and a couple of women, aged 18 to 49, were donors.

Overall study findings and caveats: The sampled material consisted only of blood, and tissue repertoires are likely to differ.

Sequencing was performed on PBMCs. V is TRBV4-1 and J is TRBJ1-2; D is unclear. This TCR was sampled from a woman aged 40 to 55 in good health. Some clones in this sample may be carry-over from other donors' samples. The DNA for the CDR3 is TGCGCCAGCAGCCCCATAATAAGGAAACATGGGAACTCCTCGTCGGGCTACACCTTC. Its translation: CASSPIIRKHGNSSSGYTF.